This TCR beta chain was retrieved from a study of blood T cell repertoires in COVID-19. Study as a whole: The study drew acute and convalescent COVID-19 samples from the United States, Italy and Spain. The cDNA or gDNA used as material had been derived from T cells, B-cell-depleted T cells, or PBMCs.

V lost 5 bases to trimming and J lost 4 bases, with 15 bases between them. There are 15 residues in the CDR3. Germline V lookup: CDR1 SGHAT, CDR2 FQNNGV. Clones were read by immunoSEQ multiplex PCR, and TCRdb kept only the in-frame ones, dropping some. The table shows about 140,000 clones, with approximately 80% occurring only once. The material sequenced was peripheral blood. The rearrangement links TRBV11-2 to TRBJ2-1; TRBD2 might be the D (5 bases). This receptor was obtained from a woman in her sixties or seventies with acute or convalescent COVID-19. Here the CDR3 DNA reads TGTGCCAGCAGCCCCATCCGGAGGATATACAATGAGCAGTTCTTC. This encodes CASSPIRRIYNEQFF.